This T cell receptor (beta chain) was captured by sequencing in a study of beta chain features in type 1 diabetes. The CDR3 has 15 residues. The germline gives CDR1 MNHNY, CDR2 SVGAGI (reference sequence). Germline trimming cut 0 bases from V and 3 bases from J; bases unmatched to any gene: 1. Reverse transcribing all isolated RNA meant expressed TCRB transcripts were sequenced. Some clones are missing from TCRdb's copy, which holds only in-frame ones; the method was immunoSEQ multiplex PCR. Of a few hundred thousand clones listed, about 29% were seen once; the top ten hold roughly 0.06%. The chain combines TRBV6-6 with TRBJ2-1; 8 bases map to TRBD2. The TCR originated in a man aged 18 to 29 in good health. Sequences were obtained from naive CD4+ T cells from blood. The CDR3 sequence is CASSYSAGGYNEQFF. In DNA form, the CDR3 reads TGTGCCAGCAGTTACTCTGCGGGAGGCTACAATGAGCAGTTCTTC.